One and the same sample provided the 10 T cell receptor beta chains below, sequenced in a study of spatial heterogeneity in lung cancer. Their recognized antigens are unknown. As for time point: sample taken at primary tumor resection. Study-wide points: Tumors with more nonsynonymous mutations had more expanded intratumoral alpha and beta TCRs.

From the 5' RACE reads, TCRdb called clonotypes with MiXCR, one entry per CDR3 protein. Among around 95,000 distinct CDR3 sequences listed, approximately 4% were seen once. Sequenced material: lung tumor tissue, taken at surgery. Receptors were obtained from a male donor with early-stage non-small cell lung cancer.

The chain carries TRBV6-1 and TRBJ2-1; 11 bases are a match to TRBD2. CDR1 MNHNS and CDR2 SASEGT come from the germline V gene. The CDR3 consists of 14 residues. The ends lost 10 bases at V and 7 bases at J; junction bases unmatched: 9. The CDR3 loop is CATPTSGSSNEQFF. In DNA, the CDR3 is TGTGCCACCCCAACTAGCGGGAGTTCGAATGAGCAGTTCTTC.

This clonotype showed up many times. V and J are TRBV27 and TRBJ2-3, with D uncertain. The CDR3 is made up of 13 amino acids. Trimming shortened V by 2 bases and J by 4 bases, and 7 bases separated the two germline ends. CDR1 MNHEY and CDR2 SMNVEV come from the germline V gene (reference sequence). The CDR3 bases are TGTGCCAGCAGTTTAATTCTAGCAGATACGCAGTATTTT. Translating gives CASSLILADTQYF.

The chain couples TRBV7-2 to TRBJ2-3; TRBD2 agrees at 10 bases. Per the germline V gene, CDR1 is SGHTA and CDR2 is FQGNSA. The CDR3 has 15 residues. The V gene end was trimmed by 4 bases and the J gene end by 1 base; junction bases not matched to a gene: 2. The chain's CDR3 is CTSSSGLAGTDTQYF. CDR3 coding DNA: TGTACCAGCAGCTCCGGACTAGCGGGCACAGATACGCAGTATTTT.

This clonotype showed up many times. The chain couples TRBV29-1 to TRBJ2-2; 10 bases map to TRBD2. Germline loops: CDR1 SQVTM, CDR2 ANQGSEA. This CDR3 has 14 residues. The junction had 4 bases not matched to a gene; V was cut back by 3 bases and J by 6 bases. CDR3 nucleotides: TGCAGCGTTGAGCCAGCGGGAGGGGCCGGGGAGCTGTTTTTT. Its translation: CSVEPAGGAGELFF.

This clonotype was observed at least ten times. The V and J genes are TRBV6-5 and TRBJ2-5; the match to TRBD2 covers 8 bases. The CDR3 totals 15 residues. With V trimmed by 6 bases and J by 2 bases, 8 bases remained unmatched. CDR1 is MNHEY and CDR2 is SVGAGI in the germline V gene. CDR3 DNA: TGTGCCAGCAGCCTTGGTAGCGGGATACAAGAGACCCAGTACTTC. Translated, it gives CASSLGSGIQETQYF.

The sample holds many counts of this clonotype. This sequence joins TRBV29-1 and TRBJ2-7; TRBD2 matches 9 bases. This CDR3 spans 13 amino acids. The germline V gene encodes CDR1 SQVTM and CDR2 ANQGSEA. The junction had 4 bases not matched to a gene; V was cut back by 4 bases and J by 3 bases. The CDR3 reads CSVGSGSLYEQYF. The CDR3 DNA reads as TGCAGCGTTGGTAGCGGGAGCCTCTACGAGCAGTACTTC.

A word on this clonotype: One base away lies a much larger clone, so this may be a sequencing read error. The J gene is TRBJ1-1, the V gene TRBV27; no reliable D call. This CDR3 has 11 residues. Trimming took off 5 bases at V and 6 bases at J, with 7 bases between the two ends. Germline V gives CDR1 MNHEY, CDR2 SMNVEV (reference sequence). This CDR3 is CASSPGSEAFF. The CDR3 bases are TGTGCCAGCAGTCCCGGGTCTGAAGCTTTCTTT.

At least ten counts were recorded for this clonotype. This chain connects TRBV7-2 to TRBJ2-1; D is undetermined. The germline CDR1 and CDR2 sequences are SGHTA and FQGNSA. V was pared by 2 bases and J by 4 bases, with 6 bases between. The CDR3 covers 13 residues. For the CDR3, the DNA is TGTGCCAGCAGCTTACACGTATACAATGAGCAGTTCTTC. Protein: CASSLHVYNEQFF.

This clonotype was seen a few times. A much larger clonotype is one base distant, so this may be a read error. This chain joins TRBV20-1 and TRBJ2-7; no definite D call. With 6 bases removed from V and 2 bases from J, the gap between germline ends came to 14 bases. Germline V gene sequence: CDR1 DFQATT, CDR2 SNEGSKA (reference sequence). The CDR3 is made up of 13 amino acids. CDR3 amino acids: CSARTVIPYEQYF. The CDR3 DNA sequence: TGCAGTGCAAGAACAGTGATCCCCTACGAGCAGTACTTC.

This clonotype was picked up many times. The CDR3 is CASSPTSGINNEQFF. Here the CDR3 DNA reads TGTGCCAGCAGCCCCACTAGCGGGATTAACAATGAGCAGTTCTTC. V gene TRBV12-3 or TRBV12-4 combines with J gene TRBJ2-1; 10 nucleotides match TRBD2. The CDR3 has 15 amino acids. With V trimmed by 6 bases and J by 5 bases, 7 bases remained unmatched.